The 14 T cell receptor beta chains in this list originate from one sample, sequenced in a study of blood T cell repertoires in COVID-19. Profiling relied on immunoSEQ multiplex PCR, and the TCRdb table lists in-frame clones only, not all of them. The sample holds hundreds of thousands of clones, 88% seen once. Sequenced sample: PBMCs or T cells enriched from blood (not recorded which). The receptors stem from a woman in her thirties or forties with acute COVID-19.

V usage is TRBV6-1 and J usage is TRBJ1-2; D gene unclear. The CDR3 is made up of 15 amino acids. Germline values: CDR1 MNHNS, CDR2 SASEGT. Trimming removed 0 bases at V and 3 bases at J, with 11 bases between. CDR3 protein: CASSEAHSSHYGYTF. The DNA for the CDR3 is TGTGCCAGCAGTGAAGCTCACAGCTCTCACTATGGCTACACCTTC.

The chain links TRBV7-9 to TRBJ1-1; D is undetermined. Trimming removed 5 bases from V and 5 bases from J, with 9 bases in between. The CDR3 length is 12 residues. Germline V CDR1 and CDR2: SEHNR, FQNEAQ (reference sequence). CDR3 sequence: CASSHSLTEAFF. The CDR3 DNA reads as TGTGCCAGCAGCCATTCTCTAACTGAAGCTTTCTTT.

The V call is TRBV18, the J call TRBJ2-3; 7 bases are a match to TRBD2. The V gene's germline CDR1 is KGHSH and CDR2 LQKENI. V lost 6 bases and J lost 5; bases outside the gene matches: 5. The CDR3 is 13 residues long. CDR3 sequence reads: CASSSGAVDTQYF. Written as DNA, the CDR3 is TGTGCCAGCTCCAGCGGGGCGGTAGATACGCAGTATTTT.

The sample holds a few counts of this clone. This sequence joins TRBV6-5 and TRBJ2-7; 7 bases line up with TRBD2. This CDR3 spans 14 amino acids. With V trimmed by 0 bases and J by 2 bases, 1 base remained unmatched. Germline-derived CDR1 and CDR2 are MNHEY and SVGAGI. The CDR3 here is CASSYSSGTYEQYF. In DNA form, the CDR3 reads TGTGCCAGCAGTTACTCAAGCGGGACCTACGAGCAGTACTTC.

DNA of the CDR3: TGTGCCAGCAGCTTCGGGAACTCTGGGGCCAACGTCCTGACTTTC. Its translation is CASSFGNSGANVLTF. The chain employs TRBV11-2 and TRBJ2-6; perhaps TRBD2 as D (5 bases). The CDR3 has 15 residues. The germline V gene encodes CDR1 SGHAT and CDR2 FQNNGV. Trimming removed 3 bases at V and 0 bases at J, with 6 bases between.

J is TRBJ2-1 and V is TRBV29-1; no clear D. The CDR3 is 11 residues long. In germline, CDR1 is SQVTM, CDR2 ANQGSEA. Trimming stripped 6 bases from V and 4 bases from J, with 7 bases between. In nucleotides, the CDR3 is TGCAGCGTGATCGAGTACAATGAGCAGTTCTTC. Protein sequence: CSVIEYNEQFF.

This chain uses TRBV7-9 with TRBJ2-7; D perhaps matches TRBD2 (6 bases). V was pared by 5 bases and J by 6 bases, with 11 bases between. Germline CDR1 and CDR2: SEHNR and FQNEAQ (reference sequence). The CDR3 sequence is 12 residues long. The CDR3 sequence: CASSLEGGEQYV. The CDR3 bases are TGTGCCAGCAGCCTTGAGGGAGGCGAGCAGTACGTC.

The rearrangement uses TRBV6-5 and TRBJ2-5; 7 bases are a match to TRBD2. CDR1 MNHEY and CDR2 SVGAGI come from the germline V gene. J was trimmed by 4 bases and V by 4 bases; bases with no gene match: 12. The CDR3 length is 16 residues. As DNA, the CDR3 is TGTGCCAGCAGTTCCCCGTTTGGCGGGAGTTCAGAGACCCAGTACTTC. Protein product: CASSSPFGGSSETQYF.

With regard to this clone: At one end, the junction sequence differs from germline, possibly due to a read error. The chain combines TRBV24-1 with TRBJ2-1, with 8 bases aligning to TRBD1. CDR1 and CDR2 from the germline V gene are KGHDR and SFDVKD. The CDR3 runs 12 residues. The CDR3 DNA reads TGTGCCACCAGTGACCCGACAGGGGAGCCGTTCTTC. This sequence encodes CATSDPTGEPFF.

The CDR3 loop is CASSLDRGDTGELFF. CDR3 nucleotides: TGTGCCAGCAGTTTAGACAGGGGGGACACCGGGGAGCTGTTTTTT. The chain uses TRBV27 and TRBJ2-2, with 9 positions matching TRBD1. The CDR3 runs to 15 residues. Per germline, CDR1 MNHEY and CDR2 SMNVEV (reference sequence). The V and J ends lost 2 bases and 3 bases, in that order; junction bases with no gene match: 1.

This clone was found once. The CDR3 bases are TGTGCCAGCATTTCCGGGACTAGCGGGAGCAATGAGCAGTTCTTC. It encodes CASISGTSGSNEQFF. The chain joins TRBV27 to TRBJ2-1; 14 bases align to TRBD2. Germline V gene data show CDR1 as MNHEY and CDR2 as SMNVEV (reference sequence). Trimming cost V 7 bases and J 6 bases; bases outside gene matches: 5. The CDR3 loop spans 15 amino acids.

The gene calls are TRBV27 and TRBJ1-5; no reliable D call. Looked up from germline, CDR1 is MNHEY and CDR2 is SMNVEV (reference sequence). This CDR3 is 14 amino acids long. Trimming removed 4 bases from V and 4 bases from J, with 11 bases in between. CDR3 sequence (DNA): TGTGCCAGCAGTTGGAGGGCTCCTAATCAGCCCCAGCATTTT. Its translation is CASSWRAPNQPQHF.

The chain joins TRBV5-1 to TRBJ2-1; D is uncertain. Per the germline V gene, CDR1 is SGHRS and CDR2 is YFSETQ. This CDR3 spans 17 amino acids. V dropped 0 bases and J dropped 4 bases, with 17 bases sitting between them. The DNA for the CDR3 is TGCGCCAGCAGCTTGGGAGGCGGTGTGGAAAAATACAATGAGCAGTTCTTC. Encoded protein: CASSLGGGVEKYNEQFF.

The gene calls are TRBV30 and TRBJ2-5; possible D gene TRBD1, 5 bases. V was clipped by 2 bases and J by 2 bases, with 9 bases between them. Germline V gene lookup returns CDR1 GTSNPN and CDR2 SVGIG (reference sequence). The CDR3 runs to 13 residues. For the CDR3, the DNA is TGTGCCTGGAGTAGACAGTTACAAGAGACCCAGTACTTC. Translated: CAWSRQLQETQYF.